The 18 T cell receptor beta chains reported below all come from one sample, sequenced in a study of blood T cell repertoires in COVID-19. Assay: immunoSEQ multiplex PCR; the TCRdb copy retains only in-frame clones and omits some. This repertoire shows around 150,000 clones, about 85% found once; its top ten account for about 1%. Sample: peripheral blood. The receptors here all came from a man between 35 and 55 years old with acute or convalescent COVID-19.

This chain joins TRBV5-6 and TRBJ2-3, with 8 bases matching TRBD2. The CDR3 consists of 16 residues. V lost 4 bases to trimming and J lost 1 base; unmatched junction nucleotides: 8. Germline assignment: CDR1 SGHDT and CDR2 YYEEEE. The CDR3 loop is CASSGGTRFGTDTQYF. For the CDR3, the DNA is TGTGCCAGCAGCGGCGGGACTAGATTCGGCACAGATACGCAGTATTTT. The full variable domain, its missing parts supplied by reference TRBV5-6 and TRBJ2-3, is DAGVTQSPTHLIKTRGQQVTLRCSPKSGHDTVSWYQQALGQGPQFIFQYYEEEERQRGNFPDRFSGHQFPNYSSELNVNALLLGDSALYLCASSGGTRFGTDTQYFGPGTRLTVL.

This clone was counted between two and nine times. The V gene is TRBV6-6, the J gene TRBJ1-2, with D possibly matching TRBD1 (6 bases). Germline CDR1 reads MNHNY; CDR2 reads SVGAGI (reference sequence). The CDR3 is made up of 18 amino acids. Trimming cost V 5 bases and J 5 bases, with 27 bases left between them. The CDR3 nucleotides read TGTGCCAGCAGTCCGTCCCGAGACAGGACCTCCCAAGGGTATGGCTACACCTTC. This sequence encodes CASSPSRDRTSQGYGYTF.

The rearrangement joins TRBV9 to TRBJ1-4; possibly TRBD1 for D (6 bases). Germline CDR1 reads SGDLS; CDR2 reads YYNGEE. There are 14 residues in the CDR3. Deletions cut 2 bases from V and 8 bases from J, with 13 bases between. The CDR3 sequence is CASSVGTGSEKLFF. Here the CDR3 DNA reads TGTGCCAGCAGCGTGGGTACAGGGAGCGAAAAACTGTTTTTT.

The gene calls are TRBV7-2 and TRBJ1-2; 8 bases match TRBD1. The CDR3 spans 15 residues. Germline V gene lookup returns CDR1 SGHTA and CDR2 FQGNSA. The J segment lost 7 bases and the V segment lost 1 base, leaving 8 bases of the junction unmatched. CDR3 coding DNA: TGTGCCAGCAGCTTAGATTCAGGGGGCCGTCGTGGCTACACCTTC. Translated: CASSLDSGGRRGYTF.

The chain couples TRBV5-6 to TRBJ2-6, with D perhaps TRBD1 (6 bases). Germline V gives CDR1 SGHDT, CDR2 YYEEEE. This CDR3 contains 15 residues. V lost 2 bases, J lost 2 bases, and 8 bases lay in between. Here the CDR3 reads CASSLQGTGANVLTF. The CDR3 DNA is TGTGCCAGCAGCTTACAGGGAACTGGGGCCAACGTCCTGACTTTC.

This chain connects TRBV9 to TRBJ1-6; D gene ambiguous. Trimming cost V 0 bases and J 7 bases, with 8 bases left between them. Germline V CDR1 and CDR2: SGDLS, YYNGEE. The CDR3 spans 14 residues. This CDR3 is CASSVEPENSPLHF. The CDR3 DNA is TGTGCCAGCAGCGTAGAGCCCGAAAATTCACCCCTCCACTTT.

CDR3 sequence: CASSSTHTGDYEQYF. The CDR3 nucleotides are TGTGCCAGCAGCTCAACACATACAGGAGACTACGAGCAGTACTTC. The chain links TRBV7-9 to TRBJ2-7; tentatively, D is TRBD1 (5 bases). The CDR3 runs 15 residues. V was cut by 4 bases and J by 3 bases, with 16 bases left in between. Looked up from germline, CDR1 is SEHNR and CDR2 is FQNEAQ (reference sequence).

This clone was counted a few times. J is TRBJ1-1 and V is TRBV27, with D tentatively TRBD1 (5 bases). Germline V CDR1 and CDR2: MNHEY, SMNVEV (reference sequence). V gave up 6 bases and J gave up 0 bases, with 11 bases separating them. This CDR3 spans 14 amino acids. The CDR3 DNA follows: TGTGCCAGCAGGCAGGGTTGGGTGAACACTGAAGCTTTCTTT. It yields the protein CASRQGWVNTEAFF.

The chain links TRBV18 to TRBJ1-2, with 7 bases lining up with TRBD1. The V gene's germline CDR1 is KGHSH and CDR2 LQKENI. CDR3 length equals 16 residues. The V and J ends lost 0 bases and 8 bases, in that order; junction bases with no gene match: 12. CDR3 protein: CASSPPELEGAEGYTF. The CDR3 coding sequence is TGTGCCAGCTCACCACCGGAACTTGAGGGGGCGGAAGGCTACACCTTC.

The chain joins TRBV30 to TRBJ2-1, with 8 bases aligning to TRBD2. The V segment lost 3 bases and the J segment 2 bases; nucleotides outside the gene matches: 9. The CDR3 length is 16 residues. In germline, CDR1 is GTSNPN, CDR2 SVGIG (reference sequence). The CDR3 DNA reads as TGTGCCTGGAGCATCGGGGGGGCTGGCGCCTACAATGAGCAGTTCTTC. It specifies CAWSIGGAGAYNEQFF.

The CDR3, as DNA: TGTGCCACCAGCAGAGATGTGCAGGGGAAGCAGCCCCAGCATTTT. It is translated as CATSRDVQGKQPQHF. The J gene is TRBJ1-5, the V gene TRBV15, with D perhaps TRBD1 (6 bases). With 0 bases removed from V and 7 bases from J, the gap between germline ends came to 13 bases. Per germline, CDR1 LNHNV and CDR2 YYDKDF (reference sequence). CDR3 length: 15 amino acids.

The chain links TRBV7-8 to TRBJ1-1; no firm D call. The CDR3 contains 13 residues. CDR1 and CDR2 from the germline V gene are SGHVS and FQNEAQ. Between the trimmed V and J ends, which lost 5 bases and 1 base, there was a span of 8 bases. The DNA for the CDR3 is TGTGCCAGCAGCCACACGGGGAACACTGAAGCTTTCTTT. This encodes CASSHTGNTEAFF.

The chain has TRBV5-4 and TRBJ1-4; 9 bases line up with TRBD1. The germline V gene has CDR1 SGHNT and CDR2 YYREEE (reference sequence). The CDR3 is 15 residues long. Trimming took 2 bases from V and 7 from J; bases not matched to a gene: 6. As DNA, the CDR3 is TGTGCCAGCAGCTTAGGGGGACAGGGAGGTGAAAAACTGTTTTTT. It encodes CASSLGGQGGEKLFF.

This clone has just one count. The V and J genes are TRBV5-5 and TRBJ2-1, with 11 bases identical to TRBD2. V dropped 6 bases and J dropped 7; count of bases not matched to a gene: 9. The CDR3 spans 15 residues. Germline loops: CDR1 SGHKS, CDR2 YYEKEE (reference sequence). CDR3 coding DNA: TGTGCCAGCAACCTCGATAGCGGGGGGGGAAATGAGCAGTTCTTC. Amino acid sequence: CASNLDSGGGNEQFF.

The J gene is TRBJ1-2, the V gene TRBV9, with D possibly TRBD1 on 6 matching bases. CDR1 is SGDLS and CDR2 is YYNGEE in the germline V gene. The CDR3 spans 14 residues. V lost 0 bases and J 2 bases, leaving 8 bases between the germline ends. The CDR3 is CASSVGTGNYGYTF. CDR3 nucleotide sequence: TGTGCCAGCAGCGTAGGTACAGGGAACTATGGCTACACCTTC.

The gene calls are TRBV12-5 and TRBJ2-3; weak D call: TRBD1 (5 bases). The length of the CDR3 is 16 residues. Germline loops: CDR1 LGHNT, CDR2 FRNRAP. V was pared by 6 bases and J by 3 bases, with 19 bases between. The CDR3 region has the DNA TGTGCTAGTGGCAACCGGGCACAGGACGTGACAGATACGCAGTATTTT. As protein: CASGNRAQDVTDTQYF.

V and J are TRBV3-1 (or the pseudogene TRBV3-2) and TRBJ1-3; maybe TRBD1 (6 bases). Trimming shortened V by 1 base and J by 4 bases, and 8 bases separated the two germline ends. The CDR3 consists of 14 residues. CDR1 is LGHDT and CDR2 is YNNKEL in the germline V gene (reference sequence). CDR3 sequence reads: CASSQATGGNTIYF. Written as DNA, the CDR3 is TGTGCCAGCAGCCAAGCCACAGGGGGAAACACCATATATTTT.

This clone was counted between two and nine times. The chain carries TRBV7-3 and TRBJ1-4; a weak D match, TRBD1 (5 bases). The CDR3 runs to 17 residues. Germline lookup yields CDR1 SGHTA and CDR2 FQGTGA. V dropped 2 bases and J dropped 0 bases, with 13 bases sitting between them. DNA for the CDR3: TGTGCCAGCAGCTTATCTACAGGTACTACAACTAATGAAAAACTGTTTTTT. Its protein product is CASSLSTGTTTNEKLFF.